This paragraph reports one T cell receptor beta chain. Antigen: not known. The conserved phenylalanine or tryptophan is not found at the CDR3 terminus, so this likely reflects a read error. This entry belongs to a study of T-cell reconstitution after alpha-beta-depleted transplantation in children. Study findings and constraints: After one year, T-cell counts and TCRbeta diversity mostly came from new T cells. The study traced high day-60 TCRbeta diversity in some patients to surviving recipient T cells and thymic progenitors. At around two months after transplant, the alpha-beta T cells were reportedly derived from several hundred expanded clones that came from non-depleted graft cells.

A TCRbeta library incorporating unique molecular identifiers was prepared. TCRdb analysed the PCR reads with MiXCR anew, one entry per CDR3 protein. The table has a few hundred thousand distinct CDR3 sequences, over 10% seen once; the top ten hold around 2%. This TCR was sampled from a male patient younger than 18 who had a stem cell transplant for acute myeloid leukemia, so the T cells may come from the graft donor. This sample comprised PBMCs, mostly from graft donor cells, obtained 360 days after TCRalphabeta/CD19-depleted stem cell transplant.

The chain's CDR3 is CATSSLRTTSSYEQYL. The CDR3 DNA is TGTGCCACCAGCTCTCTAAGGACGACCAGCTCCTACGAGCAGTACCTC. The V gene is TRBV15, the J gene TRBJ2-7, with D hard to call. Trimming removed 5 bases from V and 0 bases from J, with 17 bases in between. Germline V CDR1 and CDR2: LNHNV, YYDKDF (reference sequence). The CDR3 consists of 16 residues.